This T cell receptor beta chain was captured by sequencing in a study of CD8 T cells in Susac syndrome. The CDR3 covers 16 residues. Trimming at V came to 5 bases and at J to 0 bases, leaving 9 bases not matched to a gene. The germline CDR1 and CDR2 sequences are SGHAT and FQDESV (reference sequence). An input of about 0.5 to 1 ug of RNA was subjected to reverse transcription using random hexamers. From the immunoSEQ multiplex PCR reads, TCRdb called clonotypes with MiXCR, one entry per CDR3 protein. The data contain about 120,000 distinct CDR3 sequences, 94% of them singletons. This clonotype was detected only once.

The genes are TRBV11-1 and TRBJ1-1, with 7 bases matching TRBD1. The clonotype was recovered from a human donor in good health. Material for sequencing was CD4+ T cells from PBMCs. The CDR3 loop is CASSTRLGQMNTEAFF. The CDR3 DNA is TGTGCCAGCAGCACACGACTGGGACAGATGAACACTGAAGCTTTCTTT.